A single sample gave rise to the 5 T cell receptor beta chains below, sequenced in a study of spatial heterogeneity in lung cancer. Using its own MiXCR run on the 5' RACE reads, TCRdb lists one record per CDR3 protein. Of around 18,000 distinct CDR3 sequences in the sample, 9% to 10% are singletons; the top ten hold around 21%. Time point of the sample: blood at routine non-recurrence follow-up after resection. Specimen: PBMCs, collected at follow-up. These receptor sequences come from a male donor with early-stage non-small cell lung cancer.

The V gene is TRBV20-1, the J gene TRBJ2-7, with D hard to call. V gave up 3 bases and J gave up 0 bases, with 6 bases separating them. Germline V gene data show CDR1 as DFQATT and CDR2 as SNEGSKA (reference sequence). This CDR3 spans 12 amino acids. In nucleotides, the CDR3 is TGCAGTGCTAGGGAAGGCTCCTACGAGCAGTACTTC. Amino acids: CSAREGSYEQYF.

This clonotype was detected only a few times. J is TRBJ2-1 and V is TRBV20-1, with 7 nucleotides matching TRBD2. This CDR3 region has 16 residues. Losses at the gene ends were 6 bases for V and 0 bases for J; bases not matched to a gene: 11. Germline V CDR1 and CDR2: DFQATT, SNEGSKA (reference sequence). In DNA form, the CDR3 reads TGCAGTGCCCTGCCGATCTGGGAGGGCTCCTACAATGAGCAGTTCTTC. Protein: CSALPIWEGSYNEQFF.

This clonotype has more than one count but fewer than ten. The chain couples TRBV5-8 to TRBJ1-5; D not resolved. This CDR3 has 15 amino acids. Germline V gene sequence: CDR1 SGHTS, CDR2 YDEGEE. V dropped 5 bases and J dropped 3 bases, with 15 bases sitting between them. The CDR3 region has the DNA TGTGCCAGCAGGAAGGGAGAGACCTTCAATCAGCCCCAGCATTTT. Protein: CASRKGETFNQPQHF.

The table lists this clonotype with many counts. In DNA, the CDR3 is TGTGCCAGCAGCTTAGTCGGGGAAGGCTACGAGCAGTACTTC. Its protein product is CASSLVGEGYEQYF. The rearrangement uses TRBV7-9 and TRBJ2-7, with D perhaps matching TRBD2 (5 bases). Germline values: CDR1 SEHNR, CDR2 FQNEAQ (reference sequence). V was clipped by 1 base and J by 3 bases, with 10 bases between them. CDR3 size: 14 residues.

This clonotype is labeled as medium-sized. The chain has TRBV6-1 and TRBJ2-7; D is perhaps TRBD1 (6 bases). V lost 6 bases and J lost 0, with 15 bases in between. The CDR3 has 15 residues. Germline CDR1 and CDR2: MNHNS and SASEGT. The CDR3 bases are TGTGCCAGCAGGGTACAGGGAGATAGCTCCTACGAGCAGTACTTC. This codes for CASRVQGDSSYEQYF.